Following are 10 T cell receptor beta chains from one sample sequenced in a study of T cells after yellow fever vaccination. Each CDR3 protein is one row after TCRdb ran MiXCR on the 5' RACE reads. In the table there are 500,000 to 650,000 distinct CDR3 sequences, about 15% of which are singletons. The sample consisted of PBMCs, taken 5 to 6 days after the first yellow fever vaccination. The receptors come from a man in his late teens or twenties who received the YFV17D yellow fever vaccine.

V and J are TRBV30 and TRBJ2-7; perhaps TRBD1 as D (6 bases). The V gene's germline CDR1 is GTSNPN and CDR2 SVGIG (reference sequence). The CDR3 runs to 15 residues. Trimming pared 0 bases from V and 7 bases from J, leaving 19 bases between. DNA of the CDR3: TGTGCCTGGAGTGTACGGGGCAGGGGCCCCGGTGAGCAGTACTTC. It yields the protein CAWSVRGRGPGEQYF.

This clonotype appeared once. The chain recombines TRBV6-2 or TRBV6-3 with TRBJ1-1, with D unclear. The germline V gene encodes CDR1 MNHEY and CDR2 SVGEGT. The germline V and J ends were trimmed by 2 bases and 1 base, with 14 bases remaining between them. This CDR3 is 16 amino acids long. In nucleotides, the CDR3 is TGTGCCAGCAGTTACCCCGGTGGGTCAGCGAACACTGAAGCTTTCTTT. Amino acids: CASSYPGGSANTEAFF.

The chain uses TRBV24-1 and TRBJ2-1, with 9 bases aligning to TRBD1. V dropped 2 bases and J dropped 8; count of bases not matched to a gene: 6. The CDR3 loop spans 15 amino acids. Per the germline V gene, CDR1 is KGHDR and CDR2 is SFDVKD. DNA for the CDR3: TGTGCCACCAGTGATTCCGGGACAGGGAATCATGAGCAGTTCTTC. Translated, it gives CATSDSGTGNHEQFF.

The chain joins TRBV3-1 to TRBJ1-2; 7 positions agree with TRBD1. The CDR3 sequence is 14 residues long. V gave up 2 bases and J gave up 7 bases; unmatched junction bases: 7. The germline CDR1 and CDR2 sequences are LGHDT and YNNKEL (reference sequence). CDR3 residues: CASSQKGAAGGYTF. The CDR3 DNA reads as TGTGCCAGCAGCCAAAAGGGGGCAGCCGGTGGCTACACCTTC.

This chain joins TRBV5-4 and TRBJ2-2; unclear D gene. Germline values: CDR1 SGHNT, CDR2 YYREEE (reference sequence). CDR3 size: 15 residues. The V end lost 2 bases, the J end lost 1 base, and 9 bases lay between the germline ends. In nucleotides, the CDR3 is TGTGCCAGCAGCTTTGGGCAGCTGAACACCGGGGAGCTGTTTTTT. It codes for CASSFGQLNTGELFF.

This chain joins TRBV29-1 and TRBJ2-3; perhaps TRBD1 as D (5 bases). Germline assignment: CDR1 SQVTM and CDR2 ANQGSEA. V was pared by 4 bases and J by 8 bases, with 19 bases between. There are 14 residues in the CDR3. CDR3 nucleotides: TGCAGCGTTGTCCCGCAGGGTAGGGTGGGTACGCAGTATTTT. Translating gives CSVVPQGRVGTQYF.

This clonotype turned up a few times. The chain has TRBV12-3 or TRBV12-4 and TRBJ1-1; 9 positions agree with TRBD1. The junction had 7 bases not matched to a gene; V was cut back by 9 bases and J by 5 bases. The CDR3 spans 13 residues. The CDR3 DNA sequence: TGTGCCAGTGGACAGGGGTTGATGACTGAAGCTTTCTTT. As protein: CASGQGLMTEAFF.

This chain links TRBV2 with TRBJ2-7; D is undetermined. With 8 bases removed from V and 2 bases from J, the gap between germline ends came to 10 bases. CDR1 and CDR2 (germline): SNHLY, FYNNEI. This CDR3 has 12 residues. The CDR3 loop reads CASALDPYEQYF. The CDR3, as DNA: TGTGCCAGCGCATTGGATCCCTACGAGCAGTACTTC.

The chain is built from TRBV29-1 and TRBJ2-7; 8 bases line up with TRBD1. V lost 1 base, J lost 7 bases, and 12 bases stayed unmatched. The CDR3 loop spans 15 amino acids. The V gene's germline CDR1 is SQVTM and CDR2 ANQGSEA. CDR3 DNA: TGCAGCGTTGAAGCTGGACAGGGCCCCGTCGGGGAGCAGTACTTC. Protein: CSVEAGQGPVGEQYF.

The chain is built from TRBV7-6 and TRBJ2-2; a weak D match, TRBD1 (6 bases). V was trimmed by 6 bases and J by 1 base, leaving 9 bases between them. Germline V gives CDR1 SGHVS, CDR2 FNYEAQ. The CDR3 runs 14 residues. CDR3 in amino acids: CASRSDRNTGELFF. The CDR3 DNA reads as TGTGCCAGCAGATCGGACAGGAACACCGGGGAGCTGTTTTTT.